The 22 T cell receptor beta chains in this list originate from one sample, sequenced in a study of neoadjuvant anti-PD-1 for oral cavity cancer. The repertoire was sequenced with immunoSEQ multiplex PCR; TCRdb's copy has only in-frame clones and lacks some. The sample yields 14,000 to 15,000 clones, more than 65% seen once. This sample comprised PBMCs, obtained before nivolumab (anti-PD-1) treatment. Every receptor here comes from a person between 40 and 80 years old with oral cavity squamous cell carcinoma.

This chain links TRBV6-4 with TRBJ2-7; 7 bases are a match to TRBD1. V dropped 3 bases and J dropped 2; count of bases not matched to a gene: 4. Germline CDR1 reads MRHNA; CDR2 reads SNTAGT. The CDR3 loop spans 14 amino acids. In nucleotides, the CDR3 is TGTGCCAGCAGTGAAAAGACAGGGCCCTACGAGCAGTACTTC. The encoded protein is CASSEKTGPYEQYF.

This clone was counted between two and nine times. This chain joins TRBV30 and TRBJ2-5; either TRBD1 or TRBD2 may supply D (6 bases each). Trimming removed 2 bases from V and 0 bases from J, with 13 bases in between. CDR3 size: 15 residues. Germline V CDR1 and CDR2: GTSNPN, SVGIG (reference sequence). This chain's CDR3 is CAWSLGGGNQETQYF. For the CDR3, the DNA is TGTGCCTGGAGTCTTGGAGGGGGAAACCAAGAGACCCAGTACTTC.

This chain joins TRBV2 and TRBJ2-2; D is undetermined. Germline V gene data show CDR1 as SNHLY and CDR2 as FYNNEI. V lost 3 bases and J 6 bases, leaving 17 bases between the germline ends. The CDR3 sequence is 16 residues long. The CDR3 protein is CASSDMTSRYAGELFF. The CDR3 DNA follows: TGTGCCAGCAGTGATATGACATCCCGTTATGCCGGGGAGCTGTTTTTT.

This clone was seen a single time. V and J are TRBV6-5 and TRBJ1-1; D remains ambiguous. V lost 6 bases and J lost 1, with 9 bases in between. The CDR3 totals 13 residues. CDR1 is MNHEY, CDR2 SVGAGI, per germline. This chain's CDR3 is CASRTAGNTEAFF. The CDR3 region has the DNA TGTGCCAGCAGGACGGCAGGGAACACTGAAGCTTTCTTT.

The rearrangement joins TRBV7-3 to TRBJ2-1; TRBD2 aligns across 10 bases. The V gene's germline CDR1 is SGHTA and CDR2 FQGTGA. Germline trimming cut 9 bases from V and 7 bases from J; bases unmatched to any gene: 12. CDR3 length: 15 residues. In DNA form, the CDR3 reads TGTGCCAGTGGGGCTAGCGGGAGTATGCAGAATGAGCAGTTCTTC. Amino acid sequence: CASGASGSMQNEQFF.

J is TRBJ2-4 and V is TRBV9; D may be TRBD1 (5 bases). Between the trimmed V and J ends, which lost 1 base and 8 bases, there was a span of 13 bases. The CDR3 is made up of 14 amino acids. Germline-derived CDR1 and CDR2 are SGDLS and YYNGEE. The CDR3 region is CASSVHGEGDIQYF. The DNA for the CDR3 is TGTGCCAGCAGCGTACATGGGGAAGGGGACATTCAGTACTTC.

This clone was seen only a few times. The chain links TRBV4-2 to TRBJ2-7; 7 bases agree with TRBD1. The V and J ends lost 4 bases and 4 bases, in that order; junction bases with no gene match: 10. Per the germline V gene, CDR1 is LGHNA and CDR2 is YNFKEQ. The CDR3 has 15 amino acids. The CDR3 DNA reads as TGTGCCAGCAGCCGAGATAATGACAGGGCGTACGAGCAGTACTTC. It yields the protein CASSRDNDRAYEQYF.

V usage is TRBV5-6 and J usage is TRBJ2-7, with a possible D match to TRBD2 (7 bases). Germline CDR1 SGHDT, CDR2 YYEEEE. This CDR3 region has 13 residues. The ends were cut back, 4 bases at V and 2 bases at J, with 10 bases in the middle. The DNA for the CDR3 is TGTGCCAGCAGCCGGGGGGCAGCCTACGAGCAGTACTTC. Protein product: CASSRGAAYEQYF. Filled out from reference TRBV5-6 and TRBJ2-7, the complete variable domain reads DAGVTQSPTHLIKTRGQQVTLRCSPKSGHDTVSWYQQALGQGPQFIFQYYEEEERQRGNFPDRFSGHQFPNYSSELNVNALLLGDSALYLCASSRGAAYEQYFGPGTRLTVT.

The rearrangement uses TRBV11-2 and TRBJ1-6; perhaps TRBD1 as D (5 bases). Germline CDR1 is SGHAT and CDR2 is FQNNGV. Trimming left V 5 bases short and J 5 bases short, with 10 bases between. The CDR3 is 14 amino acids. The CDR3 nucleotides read TGTGCCAGCAGCCCCCCGGGACATAATTCACCCCTCCACTTT. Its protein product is CASSPPGHNSPLHF.

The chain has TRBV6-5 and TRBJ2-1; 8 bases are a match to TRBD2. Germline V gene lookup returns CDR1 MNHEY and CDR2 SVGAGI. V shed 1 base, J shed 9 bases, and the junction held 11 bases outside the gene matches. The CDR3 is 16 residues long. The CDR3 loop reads CASSYLASGPFGEQFF. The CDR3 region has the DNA TGTGCCAGCAGTTACTTGGCTAGCGGGCCCTTCGGTGAGCAGTTCTTC.

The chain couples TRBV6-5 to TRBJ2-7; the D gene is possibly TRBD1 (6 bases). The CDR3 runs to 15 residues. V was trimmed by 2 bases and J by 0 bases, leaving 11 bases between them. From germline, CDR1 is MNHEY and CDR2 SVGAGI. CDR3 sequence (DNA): TGTGCCAGCAGTTACGGGCAGGGGCCCTCCTACGAGCAGTACTTC. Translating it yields CASSYGQGPSYEQYF.

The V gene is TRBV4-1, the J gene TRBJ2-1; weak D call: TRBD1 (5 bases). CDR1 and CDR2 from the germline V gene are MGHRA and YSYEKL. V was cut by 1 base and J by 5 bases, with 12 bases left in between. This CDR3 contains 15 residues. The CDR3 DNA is TGCGCCAGCAGCCAAGGAAGTGCAGGGCACAATGAGCAGTTCTTC. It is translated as CASSQGSAGHNEQFF.

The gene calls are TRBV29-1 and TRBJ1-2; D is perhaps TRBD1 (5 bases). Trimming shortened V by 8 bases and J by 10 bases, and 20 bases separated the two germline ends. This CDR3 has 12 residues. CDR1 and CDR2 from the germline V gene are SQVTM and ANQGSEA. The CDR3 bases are TGCAGCTCGACCGGGACCAACTTACTCTACACCTTC. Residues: CSSTGTNLLYTF.

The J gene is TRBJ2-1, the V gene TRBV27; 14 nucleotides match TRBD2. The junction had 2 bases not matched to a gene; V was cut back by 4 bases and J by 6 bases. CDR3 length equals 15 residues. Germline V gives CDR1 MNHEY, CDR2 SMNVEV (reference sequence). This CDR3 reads CASSWTSGGLNEQFF. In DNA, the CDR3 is TGTGCCAGCAGTTGGACTAGCGGGGGGCTCAATGAGCAGTTCTTC.

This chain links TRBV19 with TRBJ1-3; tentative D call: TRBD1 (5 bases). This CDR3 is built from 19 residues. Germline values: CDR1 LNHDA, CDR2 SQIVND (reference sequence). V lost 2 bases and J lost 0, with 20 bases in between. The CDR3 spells CASSISSGGSSSSGNTIYF. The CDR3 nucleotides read TGTGCCAGTAGTATAAGTAGCGGGGGTTCCTCCAGCTCTGGAAACACCATATATTTT.

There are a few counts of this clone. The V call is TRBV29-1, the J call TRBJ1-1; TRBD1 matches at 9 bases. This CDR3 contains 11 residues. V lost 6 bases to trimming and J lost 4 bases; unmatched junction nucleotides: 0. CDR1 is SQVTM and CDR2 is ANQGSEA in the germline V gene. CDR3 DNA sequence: TGCAGCGTGGACAGGGGCACTGAAGCTTTCTTT. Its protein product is CSVDRGTEAFF.

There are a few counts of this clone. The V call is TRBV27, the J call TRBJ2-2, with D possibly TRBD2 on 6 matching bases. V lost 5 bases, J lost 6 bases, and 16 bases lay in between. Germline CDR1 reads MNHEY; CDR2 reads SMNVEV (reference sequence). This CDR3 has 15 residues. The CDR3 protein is CASSMQGLLPGELFF. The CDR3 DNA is TGTGCCAGCAGTATGCAGGGACTCCTGCCCGGGGAGCTGTTTTTT.

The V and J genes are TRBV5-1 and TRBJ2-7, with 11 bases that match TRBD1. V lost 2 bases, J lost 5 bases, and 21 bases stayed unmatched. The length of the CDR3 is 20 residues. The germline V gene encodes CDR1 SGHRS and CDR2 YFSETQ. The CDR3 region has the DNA TGCGCCAGCAGCTTATCCGCCCGAGGACAGGGGGCGATCCTCACTCACGAGCAGTACTTC. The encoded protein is CASSLSARGQGAILTHEQYF.

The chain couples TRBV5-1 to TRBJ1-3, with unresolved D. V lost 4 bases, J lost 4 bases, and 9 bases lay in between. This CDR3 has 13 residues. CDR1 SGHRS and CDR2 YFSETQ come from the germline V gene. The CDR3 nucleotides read TGCGCCAGCAGCGTGGACGGGGGAAACACCATATATTTT. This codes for CASSVDGGNTIYF.

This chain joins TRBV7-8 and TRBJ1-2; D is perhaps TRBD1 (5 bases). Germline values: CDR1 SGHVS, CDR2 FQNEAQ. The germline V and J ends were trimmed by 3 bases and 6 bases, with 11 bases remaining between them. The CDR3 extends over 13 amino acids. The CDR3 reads CASSLGLRDGYTF. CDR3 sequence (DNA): TGTGCCAGCAGCTTGGGGCTTCGAGATGGCTACACCTTC.

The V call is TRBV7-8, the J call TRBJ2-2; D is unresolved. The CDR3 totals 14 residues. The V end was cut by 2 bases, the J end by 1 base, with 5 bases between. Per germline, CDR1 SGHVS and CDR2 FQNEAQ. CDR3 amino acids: CASSLSRNTGELFF. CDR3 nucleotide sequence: TGTGCCAGCAGCTTATCAAGGAACACCGGGGAGCTGTTTTTT.

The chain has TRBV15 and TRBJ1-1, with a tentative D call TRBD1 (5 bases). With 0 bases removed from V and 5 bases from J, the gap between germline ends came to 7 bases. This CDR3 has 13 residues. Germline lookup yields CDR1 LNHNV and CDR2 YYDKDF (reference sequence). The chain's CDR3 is CATSRDRETEAFF. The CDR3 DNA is TGTGCCACCAGCAGAGACAGGGAGACTGAAGCTTTCTTT.